This is a list of T cell receptor beta chains from one sample in a study of blood T cell repertoires in COVID-19. Profiled with immunoSEQ multiplex PCR; TCRdb holds only in-frame clones, not every one. The table shows some 300,000 clones, with over 75% occurring only once. Sample: PBMCs or T cells enriched from blood (not recorded which). These receptors originate from a woman aged 40 to 50 who had recovered from COVID-19. The CDR3 runs from the conserved cysteine through the conserved F or W. D genes are given only for firm matches. Clone size is shown for a subset of rows, as once, few, many or a class of expanded clone.

>TRBJ2-3|.|TRBV9|.
CASSEPTSTDTQYF
TGTGCCAGCAGCGAGCCCACTAGCACAGATACGCAGTATTTT
>TRBJ1-1|.|TRBV7-2|.
CASSRDGGDTEAFF
TGTGCCAGCAGCAGAGACGGAGGGGACACTGAAGCTTTCTTT
>TRBJ2-1|.|TRBV5-1|.
CASSLVPGEIYNEQFF
TGCGCCAGCAGCTTGGTCCCGGGAGAGATCTACAATGAGCAGTTCTTC
>TRBJ2-7|.|TRBV11-3|.
CASSLGGGGFTYEQYF
TGTGCCAGCAGCTTAGGTGGGGGAGGCTTTACCTACGAGCAGTACTTC
>TRBJ2-3|.|TRBV15|.
CATRGSGVDTQYF
TGTGCCACCAGAGGGTCAGGGGTAGATACGCAGTATTTT
>TRBJ2-5|.|TRBV5-1|.
CASSVGTSWGETQYF
TGCGCCAGCAGCGTGGGGACAAGTTGGGGAGAGACCCAGTACTTC
>TRBJ2-2|TRBD2|TRBV6-1|few
CASSGHGLAGAQNTGELFF
TGTGCCAGCAGTGGGCATGGACTAGCGGGAGCGCAGAACACCGGGGAGCTGTTTTTT
>TRBJ2-5|TRBD2|TRBV9|.
CASSPGLAGVETQYF
TGTGCCAGCAGCCCGGGACTAGCGGGAGTCGAGACCCAGTACTTC
>TRBJ2-7|TRBD2|TRBV3-1/TRBV3-2|.
CASSRDLAGEQYF
TGTGCCAGCAGCCGAGACCTAGCGGGAGAGCAGTACTTC
>TRBJ2-7|.|TRBV19|few
CASSISQGLYEQYF
TGTGCCAGTAGTATCAGCCAGGGGTTGTACGAGCAGTACTTC
>TRBJ1-1|TRBD1|TRBV7-2|once
CASSLGQGANEAFF
TGTGCCAGCAGCTTAGGGCAGGGGGCGAATGAAGCTTTCTTT
>TRBJ2-7|TRBD2|TRBV9|few
CASSVAGGVLDYEQYF
TGTGCCAGCAGCGTAGCCGGGGGGGTCTTAGACTACGAGCAGTACTTC
>TRBJ2-7|.|TRBV27|once
CASSSLSGAQYF
TGTGCCAGCAGTTCGCTTTCGGGAGCGCAGTACTTC
>TRBJ1-1|TRBD1|TRBV30|.
CAWSTGVMVEAFF
TGTGCCTGGAGTACAGGGGTAATGGTTGAAGCTTTCTTT
>TRBJ1-6|.|TRBV3-1/TRBV3-2|.
CASSGGQTSSYNSPLHF
TGTGCCAGCAGCGGCGGACAGACGAGCTCCTATAATTCACCCCTCCACTTT
>TRBJ2-7|TRBD2|TRBV30|.
CALRPSGQTYEQYF
TGTGCCCTCCGACCTAGCGGGCAAACCTACGAGCAGTACTTC
>TRBJ2-5|TRBD1|TRBV9|few
CASSVAGTGGRETQYF
TGTGCCAGCAGCGTAGCGGGGACAGGGGGAAGGGAGACCCAGTACTTC
>TRBJ2-1|TRBD2|TRBV7-2|.
CASSLVQRGVHNEQFF
TGTGCCAGCAGCTTAGTTCAGCGGGGGGTTCACAATGAGCAGTTCTTC
>TRBJ2-7|.|TRBV7-8|.
CASSLHYEQYF
TGTGCCAGCAGCCTACACTACGAGCAGTACTTC
>TRBJ1-5|TRBD1|TRBV5-5|.
CASSPGQGNRPQHF
TGTGCCAGCAGCCCTGGACAGGGTAATAGGCCCCAGCATTTT
>TRBJ2-7|.|TRBV15|.
CATSRDRSDIYEQYF
TGTGCCACCAGCAGAGATCGGAGCGATATCTACGAGCAGTACTTC
>TRBJ2-1|.|TRBV5-1|.
CASSPGSNRVNEQFF
TGCGCCAGCAGCCCGGGGTCGAACAGGGTCAATGAGCAGTTCTTC
>TRBJ2-1|TRBD2|TRBV9|.
CASSVVSSGMGNEQFF
TGTGCCAGCAGCGTAGTGTCTAGCGGGATGGGGAATGAGCAGTTCTTC
>TRBJ1-1|TRBD1|TRBV18|once
CASSPQGAIAFF
TGTGCCAGCTCACCACAGGGGGCGATAGCTTTCTTT
>TRBJ2-5|TRBD2|TRBV5-1|.
CASRLAGGFGETQYF
TGCGCCAGCAGACTAGCGGGGGGGTTTGGAGAGACCCAGTACTTC
>TRBJ1-1|.|TRBV21-1|.
CASSKDDGQKAFF
TGTGCCAGCAGCAAAGACGATGGACAGAAAGCTTTCTTT
>TRBJ2-7|.|TRBV25-1|.
CASSEGQASNYEQYF
TGTGCCAGCAGTGAAGGCCAGGCCTCGAACTACGAGCAGTACTTC
>TRBJ1-2|TRBD1|TRBV2|once
CASSFYDLTGGYTF
TGTGCCAGCAGTTTCTACGACCTGACAGGGGGGTACACCTTC
>TRBJ2-2|TRBD1|TRBV27|once
CASSTDRDTGELFF
TGTGCCAGCTCGACGGACAGGGACACCGGGGAGCTGTTTTTT
>TRBJ2-2|TRBD1|TRBV6-4|.
CASSDSRVDRATGELFF
TGTGCCAGCAGTGACTCAAGGGTCGACAGGGCCACCGGGGAGCTGTTTTTT
>TRBJ2-3|.|TRBV10-3|.
CAISPSGNTDTQYF
TGTGCCATCAGTCCCTCCGGGAACACAGATACGCAGTATTTT
>TRBJ1-5|TRBD1|TRBV19|.
CASSGQEPYSNQPQHF
TGTGCCAGTAGCGGACAGGAACCTTATAGCAATCAGCCCCAGCATTTT
>TRBJ1-5|.|TRBV3-1/TRBV3-2|.
CASSQGGRLHQPQHF
TGTGCCAGCAGCCAAGGCGGGAGGCTGCATCAGCCCCAGCATTTT